These T cell receptor beta chains were read from a single sample in a study of a mutant IDH1 vaccine in newly diagnosed glioma. Produced via immunoSEQ multiplex PCR; TCRdb's table is partial and in-frame only. The table includes about 59,000 clones, around 92% detected once. The specimen comprised PBMCs, sampled from a glioma patient treated with radiotherapy, temozolomide or both. These receptors were obtained from a man aged 50-59 years with glioma. Each CDR3 is given with its conserved first and last residue. D genes are given only for firm matches. For some rows the clone size is stated as once, few or many, or as a class when expanded; others skip it.

-,TRBD2,TRBJ2-1,TRBV5-4,CASSFSGLADYNEQFF,TGTGCCAGCAGCTTCTCGGGACTAGCGGACTACAATGAGCAGTTCTTC
-,-,TRBJ2-7,TRBV30,CAWRPGVGFGSYEQYF,TGTGCCTGGAGGCCCGGGGTGGGTTTTGGCTCCTACGAGCAGTACTTC
-,-,TRBJ1-1,TRBV18,CASSPRATMNTEAFF,TGTGCCAGCTCACCACGGGCCACTATGAACACTGAAGCTTTCTTT
-,-,TRBJ1-1,TRBV15,CATSTPGRRDTEAFF,TGTGCCACCAGCACCCCAGGTCGGCGCGACACTGAAGCTTTCTTT
-,TRBD1,TRBJ2-1,TRBV7-9,CASSSSIGGAYNEQFF,TGTGCCAGCAGCTCAAGTATAGGGGGCGCGTACAATGAGCAGTTCTTC
few,TRBD1,TRBJ1-1,TRBV5-1,CASSRRQGNTEAFF,TGCGCCAGCAGCCGACGACAGGGGAACACTGAAGCTTTCTTT
-,-,TRBJ2-7,TRBV18,CASLHDVSSYEQYF,TGTGCCAGCCTTCACGATGTCAGCTCCTACGAGCAGTACTTC
once,-,TRBJ1-1,TRBV19,CASSITGNPTEAFF,TGTGCCAGTAGCATCACCGGGAATCCCACTGAAGCTTTCTTT
-,-,TRBJ1-2,TRBV21-1,CASSKSLCLSGQANYGYTF,TGTGCCAGCAGCAAAAGTCTGTGCCTGTCGGGACAGGCTAACTATGGCTACACCTTC
-,TRBD2,TRBJ2-3,TRBV6-5,CASSYGTSGGPDTQYF,TGTGCCAGCAGTTACGGGACTAGCGGGGGGCCAGATACGCAGTATTTT
-,-,TRBJ1-2,TRBV7-8,CASSLGGLFYGYTF,TGTGCCAGCAGCTTAGGGGGTTTGTTCTATGGCTACACCTTC
-,TRBD1,TRBJ2-2,TRBV18,CASSPGQVNTGELFF,TGTGCCAGCTCACCGGGACAGGTGAACACCGGGGAGCTGTTTTTT
-,TRBD2,TRBJ2-2,TRBV7-8,CASSLHLGLAGVRGTGELFF,TGTGCCAGCAGCTTACACTTGGGACTAGCGGGGGTGCGTGGCACCGGGGAGCTGTTTTTT
-,-,TRBJ1-2,TRBV27,CASSLYSDANYGYTF,TGTGCCAGCAGTTTATACAGCGACGCTAACTATGGCTACACCTTC
-,-,TRBJ1-1,TRBV28,CASSPGVRNTEAFF,TGTGCCAGCAGTCCAGGGGTACGGAACACTGAAGCTTTCTTT
-,-,TRBJ1-1,TRBV7-2,CASSLVSGRMNTEAFF,TGTGCCAGCAGCTTAGTTTCTGGCAGAATGAACACTGAAGCTTTCTTT
-,-,TRBJ2-7,TRBV7-2,CASTKSGSYEQYF,TGTGCCAGCACAAAGTCGGGGTCCTACGAGCAGTACTTC
-,-,TRBJ1-1,TRBV27,CASSLNRVNTEAFF,TGTGCCAGCAGCCTAAACAGAGTGAACACTGAAGCTTTCTTT
once,-,TRBJ2-5,TRBV9,CASSPAGGGQETQYF,TGTGCCAGCAGCCCCGCTGGCGGAGGGCAAGAGACCCAGTACTTC
-,TRBD1,TRBJ1-5,TRBV29-1,CSVEDRGLDSNQPQHF,TGCAGCGTCGAGGACAGGGGGCTGGACAGCAATCAGCCCCAGCATTTT
-,-,TRBJ2-6,TRBV4-3,CASSRSGGANVLTF,TGCGCCAGCAGCCGATCAGGGGGGGCCAACGTCCTGACTTTC
-,TRBD1,TRBJ2-2,TRBV7-7,CASSFRQGDTGELFF,TGTGCTAGCAGCTTTAGGCAGGGGGACACCGGGGAGCTGTTTTTT
once,-,TRBJ1-5,TRBV7-2,CASSLVGAGGGNQPQHF,TGTGCCAGCAGCTTAGTTGGCGCGGGGGGGGGCAATCAGCCCCAGCATTTT
-,-,TRBJ2-7,TRBV2,CASSSNSANEQYF,TGTGCCAGCAGCTCCAACTCGGCTAACGAGCAGTACTTC
-,-,TRBJ2-3,TRBV5-4,CASSIWGGHPDTQYF,TGTGCCAGCAGCATCTGGGGCGGACATCCGGATACGCAGTATTTT
-,-,TRBJ1-5,TRBV19,CASSIFRTEFGNQPQHF,TGTGCCAGTAGTATCTTTCGGACTGAATTTGGGAATCAGCCCCAGCATTTT
once,-,TRBJ1-2,TRBV7-2,CASSPRPEYGYTF,TGTGCCAGCAGCCCGAGACCAGAGTATGGCTACACCTTC
-,-,TRBJ2-1,TRBV6-1,CASSFRRGNNEQFF,TGTGCCAGCAGTTTCCGGCGCGGGAACAATGAGCAGTTCTTC
-,TRBD2,TRBJ2-2,TRBV7-3,CASSLMGLAGGPFPGELFF,TGTGCCAGCAGCTTAATGGGACTAGCGGGGGGGCCTTTTCCCGGGGAGCTGTTTTTT
-,-,TRBJ1-1,TRBV6-5,CASSRVLNTEAFF,TGTGCCAGCAGCAGGGTTTTGAACACTGAAGCTTTCTTT